This T cell receptor beta chain was found in a study of cytomegalovirus exposure and HLA in healthy donors (dated by TCRdb to about 2017). Looking at the study overall: An earlier analysis of approximately 590 of the donors reported approximately 290 Gb of sequence data and around 110 million unique TCR beta sequences from about 200 million T cells. Around 320 gigabases of sequencing data and 80 million or so unique TCR sequences were included in an early release covering 550 to 800 HLA-typed donors. Among the roughly 390 genotyped donors, approximately 81% belonged to the genetic ancestry cluster associated with self-reported Caucasian donors. The study aimed to test whether signatures of past pathogen exposure could be identified by cataloging public T cell receptors. Using immunosequencing, the study profiled T cell repertoires from 500 to 800 subjects and related those repertoires to cytomegalovirus serostatus. Along with the approximately 700-subject first cohort, a separate validation cohort of over 90 different subjects was used. To predict cytomegalovirus infection status, the study combined high-throughput TCR immunosequencing, statistical association of individual TCRs with disease status, and machine learning. A later analysis re-examined previously published TCR beta repertoires from over 500 donors and added high-resolution HLA genotyping to investigate patterns of TCR occurrence. In the later analysis, no new phenotypic data were used to find candidate immune exposures; instead, reliance was placed on TCR beta sequences and their occurrence across donors. To decide whether each TCR beta V gene segment behaved as functional or pseudogenic, an earlier analysis of approximately 620 of the donors relied on high-throughput TCR beta sequencing. Donor age, sex, ethnicity and CMV serostatus were collected together with the repertoire data. A later genetic analysis used genome-wide SNP genotypes for about 65% of the 666 donors, treating that subset as a discovery cohort. All discovery cohort repertoires had been generated using a single sequencing platform. HLA typing covered class I and class II loci at four-digit resolution. Typing coverage differed by locus: A, B, C, DRB1 and DQB1 were typed in roughly 620-630 donors, DQA1 in approximately 520, DPA1 in 600 to 610, and DPB1 in approximately 450. Several DR-DQ haplotypes were treated as single units for association and clustering because of strong linkage in the cohort. Among around 400 genotyped donors of the cohort, an average of about 240,000 unique TCR beta nucleotide sequences was sequenced per donor, of which 15% to 20% were non-productive.

Summary of the overall study and its limitations: In a later analysis, HLA-associated TCR beta chains showed more clonal expansion and lower generation probabilities than non-associated chains that were equally common. A later analysis reported that several top co-occurrence clusters appeared linked to parvovirus B19, influenza, CMV and Epstein-Barr virus. The study gave a list of about 160 TCR beta chains associated with cytomegalovirus. Because HLA typing was missing for some donors at each locus, association tests included only the typed subset. Roughly uniform sequencing depth across donors was assumed in presence/absence analyses, although this assumption may not hold. The authors suggested that the approach could potentially be generalized to other disease states and immunological phenotypes. Most TCR sequences were seen in very few donors, while some public TCRs were found in many individuals. A further reported finding was that TCR beta sequences accurately predicted the HLA-A and HLA-B alleles for most subjects in the first cohort. CMV serostatus was the only immune exposure information available for the cohort. Strong co-occurrence of HLA alleles, especially DR and DQ, made assigning TCR associations to individual alleles difficult. Only TCR beta chains were sequenced in this cohort, and the absence of alpha or paired-chain data limited detectable features. The classifier was reported to diagnose cytomegalovirus status with high specificity and sensitivity in both the original and validation cohorts. According to a later analysis, most CMV-associated TCR beta chains appeared to be HLA-restricted, and the HLA associations seemed to be driven largely by CMV exposure. Because the 87-base-pair reads could not distinguish some IMGT-functional V segments, including TRBV6-2 and TRBV6-3, those segments were excluded. An earlier analysis of around 500 of the donors showed that most TCR beta V segments appeared in productive rearrangements either about 87% or about 30% of the time, which broadly matched IMGT annotations. In a later genetic analysis, fewer N-insertions in productive TCRs were reported among donors in an Asian-associated ancestry cluster than the roughly 700-donor mean. A later analysis associated about 17,000 TCR beta sequences with specific HLA alleles at a false discovery rate of 0.05. A cluster of highly shared sequence variants was judged likely to represent a technical artifact of the sequencing pipeline. A few of the identified cytomegalovirus-associated TCR beta chains were confirmed in vitro to be specific for cytomegalovirus antigens. According to a later analysis, TCR association rates differed among HLA loci, with DRB1 alleles showing the most associated TCRs and HLA-C alleles showing the fewest. Because counts were too low, about 18 rarely observed V segments, including chromosome 9 orphons, were excluded from the earlier analysis of around 640 of the donors. Correlated functional status among segregating V segments might reflect linkage disequilibrium, but an unknown experimental factor could not be ruled out. V-gene and J-gene trimming of TCR beta chains was associated with a missense DCLRE1C variant in a later genetic analysis, and the association was replicated in an independent cohort.

Library generation was performed with the immunoSEQ multiplex PCR assay. A mixture of 60 forward primers for TCR Vbeta segments and 13 reverse primers for TCR Jbeta segments was used in the multiplex PCR. The CDR3 region of rearranged TCR beta genes was amplified from genomic DNA by a multiplex PCR assay. The amplified TCR beta libraries were sequenced on the Illumina HiSeq System as 87-base-pair reads. Turning to the authors' computational methods: In a later analysis, tens of millions of unique TCR beta chains were counted across the roughly 700 repertoires, and approximately 11 million of these chains were shared by at least two donors. Raw reads were error-corrected and collapsed into unique sequences by a nearest-neighbor algorithm in which closely related sequences were merged to remove PCR and sequencing errors. To assign V, D and J gene segments, CDR3 sequences were aligned to IMGT reference sequences. Each retained sequence needed at least a six-nucleotide match to both a V gene segment and a J gene segment. Rearrangements were classified as productive when the CDR3 lacked stop codons and remained in frame with V and J, and all other rearrangements were classified as non-productive. CDR3 was defined according to IMGT convention as the region running from the second conserved V-encoded cysteine to the conserved J-encoded phenylalanine. In an earlier analysis of approximately 590 of the donors, sequences lacking an unambiguous match to a single V gene segment were excluded. An earlier analysis of about 590 of the donors classified V segments as functional when productive rearrangements were above 56.7% and as segregating when the standard deviation between donors was above 5%. A statistical classification framework was developed to diagnose cytomegalovirus status using the catalog of TCR beta chain sequences. In a later analysis, TCR nucleotide sequences were compared against IMGT/GENE-DB human TR gene sequences so that V and J genes could be assigned. The TCRdist pipeline was used in a later analysis to assign CDR3 sequences and most-parsimonious VDJ recombination scenarios. In a later analysis, each TCR beta chain was defined by its CDR3 amino acid sequence together with its V-gene family, and reads lacking a unique V-gene family were excluded. A later analysis removed several hundred highly shared, low-generation-probability nucleotide sequences to deal with suspected cross-contamination and a sequencing artifact. In a later analysis, a clonal expansion index was calculated for each public chain from normalized within-repertoire ranks of inferred template counts. In a later analysis, generation probabilities were computed with a VDJ recombination model fitted to out-of-frame rearrangements, and the resulting probabilities were checked against IGoR. In a later analysis, hypergeometric tests were used to score TCR-TCR, TCR-HLA and TCR-CMV co-occurrence, with a repertoire-size bias correction applied to TCR pairs. In a later analysis, false discovery rates were estimated by permuting HLA or CMV assignments 20 times. In a later analysis, co-occurring TCRs were grouped with DBSCAN, and TCRdist sequence similarity was added when clustering was performed within HLA-allele-positive subsets. Repertoires with fewer than 30,000 or more than 120,000 public chains were left out of co-occurrence clustering, as were several repertoires with anomalous nucleotide sharing. The clones in this table, taken by TCRdb from immuneACCESS, are in-frame only. Not every clone is retained; where verified, under half of the shortfall comes from an unresolved V gene, and the cause of the rest is unknown. That table is the source of V, J and clone size, and D and trimming were worked out from the DNA. This sample gives approximately 160,000 clones in total; approximately 62% of them show up just once. The ten largest make up 1.4% to 1.5% of the sample.

The table lists this clone with a few counts. Its antigen is currently not known. Per-base quality was not reported, and no clone a single base away is much larger than it. Looking up the germline V gene yields CDR1 SGHVS and CDR2 FNYEAQ. V lost 3 bases and J lost 2 bases; the stretch between them is 13 bases long. The CDR3, cysteine through phenylalanine, is 15 amino acids long. Only CDR3 DNA is held: 45 bases, read in frame from base 1. The cohort comprised 710 or so healthy bone marrow donors. Cohort members were all nominally healthy when sampled, although unrecorded immune exposures were likely present. The donor was CMV seronegative and was included in the group of a few hundred seronegative cohort members. A peripheral blood sample was provided by each donor, and peripheral blood mononuclear cells were used for TCR beta sequencing. The Qiagen DNeasy Blood Extraction Kit was used to extract genomic DNA from the blood cell samples.

Rearrangement joined TRBV7-6 to TRBJ1-1; the D segment could be TRBD1, given 6 matching bases. Material for sequencing was PBMCs. The source is a man aged 50 or older in good health and CMV-seronegative. CDR3 reads: CASSLTQGFNTEAFF. The sequenced DNA is TGTGCCAGCAGCTTGACACAGGGTTTTAACACTGAAGCTTTCTTT. Supplemented by the reference TRBV7-6 and TRBJ1-1 proteins around the CDR3, the complete variable domain is GAGVSQSPRYKVTKRGQDVALRCDPISGHVSLYWYRQALGQGPEFLTYFNYEAQQDKSGLPNDRFSAERPEGSISTLTIQRTEQRDSAMYRCASSLTQGFNTEAFFGQGTRLTVV.